This T cell receptor beta chain originates from a study of cytomegalovirus exposure and HLA in healthy donors. Findings and limits, study-wide: The study put under 200 TCR beta chains on its list as cytomegalovirus-associated.

A multiplex PCR was run with 60 Vbeta primers and 13 Jbeta primers. TCRdb keeps only in-frame clones here, not all; method: immunoSEQ multiplex PCR. The sample lists about 70,000 clones; around 70% were seen once. Donors consisted of healthy bone marrow donors. The CDR3 runs to 13 residues. Germline-derived CDR1 and CDR2 are SQVTM and ANQGSEA. The ends were cut back, 6 bases at V and 4 bases at J, with 15 bases in the middle. About this clone itself: The antigen remains unidentified.

The source of this sequence is a woman aged 25 to 39 in good health and CMV-seronegative. The material sequenced was PBMCs. The rearrangement joins TRBV29-1 to TRBJ1-2; D possibly corresponds to TRBD1 (5 bases). The CDR3 region is CSVVDTLLYGYTF. Written as DNA, the CDR3 is TGCAGCGTAGTGGACACCCTCCTCTATGGCTACACCTTC.